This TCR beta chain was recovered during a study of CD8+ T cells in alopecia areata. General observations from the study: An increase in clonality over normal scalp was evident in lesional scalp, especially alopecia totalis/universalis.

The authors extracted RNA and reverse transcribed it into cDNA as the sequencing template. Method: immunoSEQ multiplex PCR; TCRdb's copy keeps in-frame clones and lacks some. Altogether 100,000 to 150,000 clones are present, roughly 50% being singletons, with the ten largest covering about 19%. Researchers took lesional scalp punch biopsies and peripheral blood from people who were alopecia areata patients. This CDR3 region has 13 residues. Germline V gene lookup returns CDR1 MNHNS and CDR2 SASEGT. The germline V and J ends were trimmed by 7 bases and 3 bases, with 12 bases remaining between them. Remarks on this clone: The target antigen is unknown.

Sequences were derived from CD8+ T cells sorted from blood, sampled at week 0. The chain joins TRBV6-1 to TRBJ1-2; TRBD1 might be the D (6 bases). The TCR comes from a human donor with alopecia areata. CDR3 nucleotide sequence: TGTGCCAGCATGACAGGTTACTACTATGGCTACACCTTC. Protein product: CASMTGYYYGYTF.